The present T cell receptor (beta chain) was sequenced within a study of blood T cell repertoires in COVID-19. V was cut by 6 bases and J by 4 bases, with 21 bases left in between. The germline V gene encodes CDR1 LNHDA and CDR2 SQIVND (reference sequence). CDR3 length: 16 amino acids. Repertoires were generated with immunoSEQ multiplex PCR, while TCRdb's copy carries only in-frame clones and drops some. This table holds 250,000 to 300,000 clones, roughly 85% found once. The rearrangement uses TRBV19 and TRBJ2-5; D might be TRBD1 (6 bases). This TCR came from a man between 60 and 70 years old who had recovered from COVID-19. Material for sequencing was peripheral blood. CDR3: CASSDRWGIGGETQYF. CDR3 nucleotide sequence: TGTGCCAGTAGCGACAGGTGGGGGATCGGAGGAGAGACCCAGTACTTC.